This T cell receptor (beta chain) was sequenced for a study of blood T cell repertoires in COVID-19. Turning to the study itself: Some COVID-19 samples were acute and others convalescent; all came from the United States, Italy and Spain.

Participants reported their clinical history, and cohort assignment relied on those reports. The CDR3 length is 14 residues. The germline V gene encodes CDR1 SGHTA and CDR2 FQGNSA. The V end lost 5 bases, the J end lost 5 bases, and 15 bases lay between the germline ends. Per the authors' pipeline: Amplification with reference gene primers provided the estimates of nucleated cell counts. Clones were sequenced by immunoSEQ multiplex PCR, and TCRdb holds only the in-frame ones, with some missing. V, J and clone size are taken as reported in that table, and D and trimming were inferred from the DNA itself. The sample records 320,000 or so clones, 85% being singletons.

The specimen was PBMCs or T cells enriched from blood (not recorded which). This receptor was obtained from a woman between 25 and 40 years old who had been exposed to COVID-19. The chain is built from TRBV7-2 and TRBJ1-2, with D possibly matching TRBD1 (5 bases). The DNA for the CDR3 is TGTGCCAGCAGCCCCAATTCGGGGGGGTATGGCTACACCTTC. Translated: CASSPNSGGYGYTF.